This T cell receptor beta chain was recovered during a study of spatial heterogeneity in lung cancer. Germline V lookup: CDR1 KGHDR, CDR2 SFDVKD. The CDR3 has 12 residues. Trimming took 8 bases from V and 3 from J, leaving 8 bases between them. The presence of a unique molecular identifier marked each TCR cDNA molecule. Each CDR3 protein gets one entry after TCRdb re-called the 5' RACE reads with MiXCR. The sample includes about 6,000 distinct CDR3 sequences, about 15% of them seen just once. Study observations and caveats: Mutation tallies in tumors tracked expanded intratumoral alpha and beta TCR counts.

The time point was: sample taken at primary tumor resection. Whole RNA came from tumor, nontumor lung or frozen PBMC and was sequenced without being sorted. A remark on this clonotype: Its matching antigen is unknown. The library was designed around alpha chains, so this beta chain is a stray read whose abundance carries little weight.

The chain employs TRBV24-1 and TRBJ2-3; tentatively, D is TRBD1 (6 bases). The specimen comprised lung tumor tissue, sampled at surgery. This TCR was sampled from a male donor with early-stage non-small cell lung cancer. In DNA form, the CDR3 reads TGTGCCACCAAGCAGGGGACAGATACGCAGTATTTT. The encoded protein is CATKQGTDTQYF.